This TCR beta chain was sequenced during a study of CD8+ T cells in alopecia areata. Study at large: Tofacitinib continued for 6 to 18 months and was then withheld for 6 months. General study points: Sharing of TCR sequences between patients (possibly for HLA-related reasons) was less clear than in mice. As there was one nonresponder, how baseline CD8+ expansion relates to response remains uncertain. The study found that many expanded lesional clones persisted in scalp and blood during tofacitinib.

On this clone itself: Its antigen is undetermined.

As the sequencing template, cDNA was produced by extracting RNA and reverse transcribing it. This table comes from immunoSEQ multiplex PCR, and its TCRdb copy is limited to in-frame clones, with some not included. The sample includes 150,000 to 200,000 clones, roughly 63% seen only once; the top ten take under 20%. Regarding treatment: oral pan-JAK inhibitor, 5-10 mg twice daily. The specimen was CD4+ T cells sorted from blood, collected at roughly week 58, from a patient treated with tofacitinib. The sequence came from a human donor with alopecia areata.

This chain's CDR3 is CASSLGRGAGEAFF. DNA for the CDR3: TGCGCCAGCAGCTTGGGACGAGGAGCAGGTGAAGCTTTCTTT. The chain joins TRBV5-1 to TRBJ1-1; D remains unclear. CDR3 length: 14 amino acids. V shed 0 bases and J shed 7 bases, with 13 bases lying between them. The V gene's germline CDR1 is SGHRS and CDR2 YFSETQ.